A selection of T cell receptor beta chains follows, all from one sample in a study of T cell responses to AZD1222 COVID-19 vaccine. Clones were sequenced by immunoSEQ multiplex PCR, and TCRdb holds only the in-frame ones, with some missing. This repertoire shows over 75,000 clones, more than 80% found once; its top ten account for under 3%. Specimen: peripheral blood, collected 28 days after the second AZD1222 dose. The receptors shown here come from an adult who received the AZD1222 COVID-19 vaccine. CDR3s leave out the opening cysteine and the closing phenylalanine or tryptophan. Not every row has a clone size; where given, it reads once, few, many or a size class.

few,TRBV5-1,ASSLDGSSYNEQF
NA,TRBV30,AWSQSGAEQF
NA,TRBV9,ASSPGGQLNEKLF
once,TRBV18,ASSPQGARDTQY
few,TRBV19,ASSITGGVEKLF
once,TRBV2,ASSEVGGRGQPQH
NA,TRBV7-9,ASGPWGNEKLF
NA,TRBV4-1,ASSQESPQGYNSPLH
NA,TRBV5-4,ASSLPPSYNEQF
NA,TRBV2,ASSERGASNTGELF
NA,TRBV27,ASTRSGGLTGELF